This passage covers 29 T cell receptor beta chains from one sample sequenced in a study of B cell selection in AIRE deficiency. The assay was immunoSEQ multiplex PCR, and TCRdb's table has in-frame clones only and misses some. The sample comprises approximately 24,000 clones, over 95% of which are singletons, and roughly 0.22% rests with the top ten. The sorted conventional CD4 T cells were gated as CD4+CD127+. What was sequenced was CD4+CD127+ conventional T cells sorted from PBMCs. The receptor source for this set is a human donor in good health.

CDR3: CASKPPRRGANTEAFF. In DNA, the CDR3 is TGTGCCAGCAAACCCCCGAGGAGGGGGGCTAACACTGAAGCTTTCTTT. The chain has TRBV27 and TRBJ1-1; D might be TRBD1 (6 bases). The germline V gene has CDR1 MNHEY and CDR2 SMNVEV (reference sequence). The V and J ends lost 7 bases and 2 bases respectively, with 20 bases between them. The CDR3 spans 16 residues.

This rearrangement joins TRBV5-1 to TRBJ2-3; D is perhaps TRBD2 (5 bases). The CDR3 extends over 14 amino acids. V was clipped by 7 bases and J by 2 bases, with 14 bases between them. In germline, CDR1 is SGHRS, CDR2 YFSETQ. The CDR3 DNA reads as TGCGCCAGCTCTACGGGAACAACCACAGATACGCAGTATTTT. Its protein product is CASSTGTTTDTQYF. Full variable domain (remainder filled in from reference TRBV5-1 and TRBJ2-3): KAGVTQTPRYLIKTRGQQVTLSCSPISGHRSVSWYQQTPGQGLQFLFEYFSETQRNKGNFPGRFSGRQFSNSRSEMNVSTLELGDSALYLCASSTGTTTDTQYFGPGTRLTVL.

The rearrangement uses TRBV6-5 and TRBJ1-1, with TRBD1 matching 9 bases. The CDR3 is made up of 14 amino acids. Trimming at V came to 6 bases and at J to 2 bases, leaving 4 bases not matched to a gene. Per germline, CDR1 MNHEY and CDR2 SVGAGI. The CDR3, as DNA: TGTGCCAGCAGGCAGACAGGGGGTAACACTGAAGCTTTCTTT. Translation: CASRQTGGNTEAFF.

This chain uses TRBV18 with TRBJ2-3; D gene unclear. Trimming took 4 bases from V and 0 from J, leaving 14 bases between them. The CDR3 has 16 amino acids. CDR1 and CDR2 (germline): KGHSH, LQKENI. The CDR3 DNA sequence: TGTGCCAGCTCACGTTCCTCTGCAGCGAGCACAGATACGCAGTATTTT. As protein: CASSRSSAASTDTQYF.

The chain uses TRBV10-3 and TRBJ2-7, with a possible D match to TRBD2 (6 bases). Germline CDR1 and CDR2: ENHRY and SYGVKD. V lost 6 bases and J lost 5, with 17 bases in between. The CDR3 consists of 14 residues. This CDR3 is CAIRTPRGVNEQYF. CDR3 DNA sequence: TGTGCCATCAGAACCCCGCGGGGCGTCAACGAGCAGTACTTC.

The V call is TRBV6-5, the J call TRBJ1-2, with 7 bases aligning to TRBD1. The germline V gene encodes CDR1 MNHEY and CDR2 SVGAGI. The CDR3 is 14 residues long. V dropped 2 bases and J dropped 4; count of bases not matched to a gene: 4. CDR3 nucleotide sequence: TGTGCCAGCAGTTACGACAGGGCCCCCTATGGCTACACCTTC. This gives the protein CASSYDRAPYGYTF.

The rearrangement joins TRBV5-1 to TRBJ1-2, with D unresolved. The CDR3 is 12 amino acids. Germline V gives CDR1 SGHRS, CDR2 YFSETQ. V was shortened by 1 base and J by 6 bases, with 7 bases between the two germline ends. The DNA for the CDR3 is TGCGCCAGCAGCTTGCCAGGAGATGGCTACACCTTC. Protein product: CASSLPGDGYTF. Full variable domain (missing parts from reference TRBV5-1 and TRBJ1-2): KAGVTQTPRYLIKTRGQQVTLSCSPISGHRSVSWYQQTPGQGLQFLFEYFSETQRNKGNFPGRFSGRQFSNSRSEMNVSTLELGDSALYLCASSLPGDGYTFGSGTRLTVV.

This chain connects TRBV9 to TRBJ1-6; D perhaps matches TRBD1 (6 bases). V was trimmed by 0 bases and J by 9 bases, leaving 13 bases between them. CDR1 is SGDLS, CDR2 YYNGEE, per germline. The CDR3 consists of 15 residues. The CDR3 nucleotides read TGTGCCAGCAGCGTAGATGCCAGGGGAGGTTCACCCCTCCACTTT. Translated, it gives CASSVDARGGSPLHF.

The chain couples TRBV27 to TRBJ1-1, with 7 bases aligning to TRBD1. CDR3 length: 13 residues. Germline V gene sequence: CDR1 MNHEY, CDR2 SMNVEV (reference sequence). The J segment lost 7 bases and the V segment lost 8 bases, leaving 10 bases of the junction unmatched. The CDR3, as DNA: TGTGCCAGCCGAAGGGAGACAGGGATTGAAGCTTTCTTT. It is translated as CASRRETGIEAFF.

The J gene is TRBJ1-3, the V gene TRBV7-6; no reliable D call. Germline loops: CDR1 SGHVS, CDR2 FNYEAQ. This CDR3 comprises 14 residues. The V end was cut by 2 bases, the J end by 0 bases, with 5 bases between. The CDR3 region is CASSLRSSGNTIYF. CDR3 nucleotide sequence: TGTGCCAGCAGCTTACGCAGCTCTGGAAACACCATATATTTT.

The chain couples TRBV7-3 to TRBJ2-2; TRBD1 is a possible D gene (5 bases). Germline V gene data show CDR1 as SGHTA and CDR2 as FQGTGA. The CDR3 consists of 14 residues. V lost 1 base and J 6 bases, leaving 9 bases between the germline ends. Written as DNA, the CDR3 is TGTGCCAGCAGCTTAAGTTCCAGGGCCGGGGAGCTGTTTTTT. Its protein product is CASSLSSRAGELFF.

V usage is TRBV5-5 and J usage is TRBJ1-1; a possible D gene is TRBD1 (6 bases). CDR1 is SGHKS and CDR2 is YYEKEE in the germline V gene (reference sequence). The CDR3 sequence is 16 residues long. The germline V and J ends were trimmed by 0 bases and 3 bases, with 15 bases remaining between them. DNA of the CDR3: TGTGCCAGCAGCTTGGTCCCGGGGGCGCGGGACACTGAAGCTTTCTTT. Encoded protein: CASSLVPGARDTEAFF.

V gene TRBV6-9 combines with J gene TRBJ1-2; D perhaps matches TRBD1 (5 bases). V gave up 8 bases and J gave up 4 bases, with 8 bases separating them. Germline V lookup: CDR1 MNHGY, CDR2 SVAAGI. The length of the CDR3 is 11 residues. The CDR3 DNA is TGTGCCAGCTCGCAGGGCTATGGCTACACCTTC. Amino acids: CASSQGYGYTF.

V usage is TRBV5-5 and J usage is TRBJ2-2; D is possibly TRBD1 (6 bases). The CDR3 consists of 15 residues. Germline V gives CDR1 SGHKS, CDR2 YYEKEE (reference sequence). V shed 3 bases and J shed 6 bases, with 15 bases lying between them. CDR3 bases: TGTGCCAGCAGCTCTATGGGGGCTGTCGCCGGGGAGCTGTTTTTT. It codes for CASSSMGAVAGELFF.

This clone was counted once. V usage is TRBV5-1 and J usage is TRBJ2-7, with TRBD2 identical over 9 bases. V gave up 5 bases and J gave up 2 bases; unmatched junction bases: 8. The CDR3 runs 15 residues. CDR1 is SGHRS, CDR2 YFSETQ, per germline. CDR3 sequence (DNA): TGCGCCAGCAGAGAATTAGCGGGAGCTCCCTACGAGCAGTACTTC. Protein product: CASRELAGAPYEQYF.

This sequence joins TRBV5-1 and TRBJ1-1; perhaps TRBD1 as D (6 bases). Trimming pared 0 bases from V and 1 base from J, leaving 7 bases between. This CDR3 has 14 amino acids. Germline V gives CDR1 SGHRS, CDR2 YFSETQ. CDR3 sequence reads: CASSLDRANTEAFF. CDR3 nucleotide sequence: TGCGCCAGCAGCTTGGACAGGGCGAACACTGAAGCTTTCTTT.

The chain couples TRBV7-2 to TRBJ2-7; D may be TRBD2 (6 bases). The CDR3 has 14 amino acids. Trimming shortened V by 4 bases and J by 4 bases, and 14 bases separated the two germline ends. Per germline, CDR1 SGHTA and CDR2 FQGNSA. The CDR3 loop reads CASSSLRDSYEQYF. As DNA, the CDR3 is TGTGCCAGCAGCTCGCTCCGGGACTCTTACGAGCAGTACTTC.

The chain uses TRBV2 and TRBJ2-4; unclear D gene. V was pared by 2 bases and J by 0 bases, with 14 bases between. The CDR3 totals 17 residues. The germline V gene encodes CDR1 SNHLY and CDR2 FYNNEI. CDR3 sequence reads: CASSERMGFLAKNIQYF. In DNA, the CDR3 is TGTGCCAGCAGTGAAAGAATGGGGTTCCTAGCCAAAAACATTCAGTACTTC.

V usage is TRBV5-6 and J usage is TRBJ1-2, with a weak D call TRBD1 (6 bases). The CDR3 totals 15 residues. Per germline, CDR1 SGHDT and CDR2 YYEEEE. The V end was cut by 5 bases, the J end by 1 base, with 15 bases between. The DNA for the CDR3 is TGTGCCAGCAGGCAGGGCAGGGGCGTTAACTATGGCTACACCTTC. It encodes CASRQGRGVNYGYTF.

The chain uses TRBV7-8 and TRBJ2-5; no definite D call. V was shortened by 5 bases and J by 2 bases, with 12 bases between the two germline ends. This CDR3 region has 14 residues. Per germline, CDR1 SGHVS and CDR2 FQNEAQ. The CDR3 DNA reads TGTGCCAGCAGCCCAGTCAGGCTTCAAGAGACCCAGTACTTC. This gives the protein CASSPVRLQETQYF.

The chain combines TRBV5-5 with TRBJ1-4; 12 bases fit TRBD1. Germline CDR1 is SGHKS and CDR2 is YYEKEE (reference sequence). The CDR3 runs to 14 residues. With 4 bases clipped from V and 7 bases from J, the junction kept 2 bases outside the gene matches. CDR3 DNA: TGTGCCAGCAGCAGGGACAGGGGGCTTGAAAAACTGTTTTTT. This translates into CASSRDRGLEKLFF. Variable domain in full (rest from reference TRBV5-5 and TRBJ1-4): DAGVTQSPTHLIKTRGQQVTLRCSPISGHKSVSWYQQVLGQGPQFIFQYYEKEERGRGNFPDRFSARQFPNYSSELNVNALLLGDSALYLCASSRDRGLEKLFFGSGTQLSVL.

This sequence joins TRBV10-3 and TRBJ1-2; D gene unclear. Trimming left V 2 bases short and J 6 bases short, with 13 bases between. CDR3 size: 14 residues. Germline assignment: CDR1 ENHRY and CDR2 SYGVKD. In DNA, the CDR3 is TGTGCCATCAGTGAGCCCCAAATGGGTAATGGCTACACCTTC. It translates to CAISEPQMGNGYTF.

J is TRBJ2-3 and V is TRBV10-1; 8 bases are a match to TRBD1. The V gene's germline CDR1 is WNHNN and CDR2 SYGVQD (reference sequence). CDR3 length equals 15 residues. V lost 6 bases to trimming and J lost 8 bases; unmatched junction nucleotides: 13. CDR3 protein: CASSPGTGDRVTQYF. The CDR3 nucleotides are TGCGCCAGCAGCCCCGGGACAGGAGACAGAGTTACGCAGTATTTT.

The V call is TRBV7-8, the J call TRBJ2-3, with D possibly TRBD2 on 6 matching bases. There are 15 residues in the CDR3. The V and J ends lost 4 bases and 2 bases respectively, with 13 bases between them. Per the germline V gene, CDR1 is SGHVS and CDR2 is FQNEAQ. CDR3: CASSSPAGDTDTQYF. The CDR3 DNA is TGTGCCAGCAGCTCTCCAGCGGGCGACACAGATACGCAGTATTTT.

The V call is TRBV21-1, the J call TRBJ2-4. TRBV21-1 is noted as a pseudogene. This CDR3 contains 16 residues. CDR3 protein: CASSKRGTARGNIQYF. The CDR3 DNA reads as TGTGCCAGCAGCAAACGAGGTACAGCGAGGGGTAACATTCAGTACTTC.

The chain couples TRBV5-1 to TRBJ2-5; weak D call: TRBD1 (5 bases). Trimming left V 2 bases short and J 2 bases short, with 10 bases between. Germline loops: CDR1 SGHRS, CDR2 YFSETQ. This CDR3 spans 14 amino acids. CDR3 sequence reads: CASSFWGLQETQYF. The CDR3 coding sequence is TGCGCCAGCAGCTTTTGGGGCCTGCAAGAGACCCAGTACTTC.

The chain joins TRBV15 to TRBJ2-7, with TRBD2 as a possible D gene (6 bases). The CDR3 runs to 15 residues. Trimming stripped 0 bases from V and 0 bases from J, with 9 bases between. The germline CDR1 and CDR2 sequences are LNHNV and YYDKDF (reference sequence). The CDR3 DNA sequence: TGTGCCACCAGCAGAGACGCGGGGAACTCCTACGAGCAGTACTTC. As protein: CATSRDAGNSYEQYF.

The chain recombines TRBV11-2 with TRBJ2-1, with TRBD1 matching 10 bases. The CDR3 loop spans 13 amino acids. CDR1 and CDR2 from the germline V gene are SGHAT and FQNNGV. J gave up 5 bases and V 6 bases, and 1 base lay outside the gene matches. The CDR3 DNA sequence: TGTGCCAGCAGGGGGACAGGGGACAATGAGCAGTTCTTC. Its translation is CASRGTGDNEQFF.

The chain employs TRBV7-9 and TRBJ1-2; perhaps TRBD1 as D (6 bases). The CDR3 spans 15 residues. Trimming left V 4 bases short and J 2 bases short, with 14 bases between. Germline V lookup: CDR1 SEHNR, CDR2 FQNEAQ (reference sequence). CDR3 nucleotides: TGTGCCAGCAGCTCCTGGGACACCTCAAACTATGGCTACACCTTC. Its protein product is CASSSWDTSNYGYTF.